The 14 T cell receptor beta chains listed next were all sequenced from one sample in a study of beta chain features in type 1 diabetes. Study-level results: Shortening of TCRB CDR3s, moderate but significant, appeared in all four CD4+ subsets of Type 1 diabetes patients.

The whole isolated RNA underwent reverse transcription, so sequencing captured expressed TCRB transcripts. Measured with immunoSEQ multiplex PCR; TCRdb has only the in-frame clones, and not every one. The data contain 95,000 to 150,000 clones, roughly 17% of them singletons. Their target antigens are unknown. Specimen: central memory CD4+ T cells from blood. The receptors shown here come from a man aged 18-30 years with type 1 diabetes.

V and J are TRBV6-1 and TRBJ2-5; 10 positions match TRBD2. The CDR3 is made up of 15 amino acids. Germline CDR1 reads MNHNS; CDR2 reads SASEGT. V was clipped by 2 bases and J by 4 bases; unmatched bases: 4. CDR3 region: CASSERLAGGETQYF. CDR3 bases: TGTGCCAGCAGTGAACGACTAGCGGGTGGAGAGACCCAGTACTTC.

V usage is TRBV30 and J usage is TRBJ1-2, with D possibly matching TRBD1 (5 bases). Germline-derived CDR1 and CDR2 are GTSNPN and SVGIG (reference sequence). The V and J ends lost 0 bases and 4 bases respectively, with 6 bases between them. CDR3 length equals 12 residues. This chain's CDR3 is CAWSVDSYGYTF. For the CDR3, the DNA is TGTGCCTGGAGTGTTGACAGCTATGGCTACACCTTC. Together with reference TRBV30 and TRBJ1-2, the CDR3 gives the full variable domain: SQTIHQWPATLVQPVGSPLSLECTVEGTSNPNLYWYRQAAGRGLQLLFYSVGIGQISSEVPQNLSASRPQDRQFILSSKKLLLSDSGFYLCAWSVDSYGYTFGSGTRLTVV.

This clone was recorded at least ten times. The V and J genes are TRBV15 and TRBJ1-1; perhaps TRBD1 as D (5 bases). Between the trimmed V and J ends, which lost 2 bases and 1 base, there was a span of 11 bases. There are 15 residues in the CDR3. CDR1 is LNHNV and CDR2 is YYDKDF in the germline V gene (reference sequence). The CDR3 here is CATSRRQTSNTEAFF. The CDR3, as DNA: TGTGCCACCAGCAGAAGACAGACGTCGAACACTGAAGCTTTCTTT.

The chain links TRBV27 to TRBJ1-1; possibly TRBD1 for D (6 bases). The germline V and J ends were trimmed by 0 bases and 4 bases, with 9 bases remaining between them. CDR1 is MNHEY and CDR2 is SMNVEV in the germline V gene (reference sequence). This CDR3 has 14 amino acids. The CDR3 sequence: CASSLSQGSTEAFF. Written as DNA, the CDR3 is TGTGCCAGCAGTTTATCGCAGGGGAGCACTGAAGCTTTCTTT.

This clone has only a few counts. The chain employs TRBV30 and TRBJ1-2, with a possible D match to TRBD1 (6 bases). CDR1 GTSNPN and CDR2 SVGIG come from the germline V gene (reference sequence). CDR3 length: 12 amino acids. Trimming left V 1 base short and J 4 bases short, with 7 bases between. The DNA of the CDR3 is TGTGCCTGGAGTGCGGACAGCTATGGCTACACCTTC. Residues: CAWSADSYGYTF.

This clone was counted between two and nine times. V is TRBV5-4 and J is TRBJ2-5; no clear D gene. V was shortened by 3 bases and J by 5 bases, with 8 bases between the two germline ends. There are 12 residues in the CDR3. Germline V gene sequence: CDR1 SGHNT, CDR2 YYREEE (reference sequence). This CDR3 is CASSSARETQYF. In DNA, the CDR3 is TGTGCCAGCAGCTCGGCGAGGGAGACCCAGTACTTC.

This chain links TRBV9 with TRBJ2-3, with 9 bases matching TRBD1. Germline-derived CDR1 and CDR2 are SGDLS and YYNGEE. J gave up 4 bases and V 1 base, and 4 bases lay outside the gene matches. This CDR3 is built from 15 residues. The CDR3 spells CASSVLGTGSDTQYF. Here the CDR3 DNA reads TGTGCCAGCAGCGTACTCGGGACAGGGTCAGATACGCAGTATTTT.

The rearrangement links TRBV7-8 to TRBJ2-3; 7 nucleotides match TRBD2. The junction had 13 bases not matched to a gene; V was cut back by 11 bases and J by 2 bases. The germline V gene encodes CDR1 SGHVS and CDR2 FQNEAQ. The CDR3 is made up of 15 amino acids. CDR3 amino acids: CAGEGEGEVTDTQYF. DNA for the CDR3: TGTGCCGGGGAAGGGGAGGGAGAGGTCACAGATACGCAGTATTTT.

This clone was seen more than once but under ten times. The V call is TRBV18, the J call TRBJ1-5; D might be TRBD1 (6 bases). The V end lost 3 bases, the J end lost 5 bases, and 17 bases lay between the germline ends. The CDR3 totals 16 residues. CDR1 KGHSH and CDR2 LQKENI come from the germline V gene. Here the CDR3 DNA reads TGTGCCAGCTCACCCCAAGGGGGGCGCGATTATCAGCCCCAGCATTTT. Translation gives CASSPQGGRDYQPQHF.

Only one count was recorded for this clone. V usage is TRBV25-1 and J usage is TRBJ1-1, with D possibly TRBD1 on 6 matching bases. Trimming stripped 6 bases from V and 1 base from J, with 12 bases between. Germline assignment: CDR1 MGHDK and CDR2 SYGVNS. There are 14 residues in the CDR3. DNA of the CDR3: TGTGCCAGCAGCCTGACAGGTGGGAACACTGAAGCTTTCTTT. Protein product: CASSLTGGNTEAFF. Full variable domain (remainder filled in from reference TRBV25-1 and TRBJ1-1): EADIYQTPRYLVIGTGKKITLECSQTMGHDKMYWYQQDPGMELHLIHYSYGVNSTEKGDLSSESTVSRIRTEHFPLTLESARPSHTSQYLCASSLTGGNTEAFFGQGTRLTVV.

The chain's CDR3 is CASSQGRGDTIYF. The CDR3 DNA follows: TGCGCCAGCAGCCAAGGTAGAGGGGACACCATATATTTT. The V gene is TRBV4-3, the J gene TRBJ1-3; tentative D call: TRBD1 (5 bases). This CDR3 contains 13 residues. Germline V gene lookup returns CDR1 LGHNA and CDR2 YSLEER. The V and J ends lost 1 base and 8 bases respectively, with 9 bases between them.

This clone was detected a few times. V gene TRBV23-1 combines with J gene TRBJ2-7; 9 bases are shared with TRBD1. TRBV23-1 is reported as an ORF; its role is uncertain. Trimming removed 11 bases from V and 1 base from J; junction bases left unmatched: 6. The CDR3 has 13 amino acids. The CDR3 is CAGRDRASYEQYF. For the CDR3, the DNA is TGCGCCGGCCGGGACAGGGCTTCCTACGAGCAGTACTTC.

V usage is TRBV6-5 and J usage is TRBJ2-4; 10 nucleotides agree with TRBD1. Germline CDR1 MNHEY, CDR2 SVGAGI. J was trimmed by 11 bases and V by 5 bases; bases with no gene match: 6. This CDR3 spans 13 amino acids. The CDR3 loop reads CASSAGTGALQYF. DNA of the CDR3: TGTGCCAGCAGTGCCGGGACAGGGGCCCTTCAGTACTTC.

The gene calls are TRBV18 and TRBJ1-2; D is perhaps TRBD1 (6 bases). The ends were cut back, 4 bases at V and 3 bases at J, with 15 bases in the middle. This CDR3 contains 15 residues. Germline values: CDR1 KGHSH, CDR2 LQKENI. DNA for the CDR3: TGTGCCAGCTCACTGCTTGACGGGGGCGACTATGGCTACACCTTC. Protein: CASSLLDGGDYGYTF.